This TCR beta chain was documented in a study of technical replicates of blood from several donors (dated by TCRdb to about 2017). The library was obtained by the immunoSEQ multiplex PCR assay. What TCRdb holds here is the immuneACCESS table cut down to in-frame rearrangements. Part of the clones is not present; checked against another copy, under half of the missing clones reflect an unresolved V gene, and the others are unexplained. Present in this sample are about 61,000 clones, about 97% of which were seen just once. 0.15% to 0.25% of the sample is in the top ten clones. Trimming takes 0 bases from V and 0 bases from J, and the germline ends sit 4 bases apart. The CDR3 holds 13 amino acids from the cysteine to the phenylalanine. Only CDR3 DNA is held: 39 bases, read in frame from base 1. According to the germline V gene, CDR1 reads SGHRS and CDR2 reads YFSETQ. Details on this clone: Its binding antigen is unknown. No much larger clone exists at a distance of one base, and base qualities are not known.

The rearrangement joined TRBV5-1 to TRBJ2-7; a confident D gene designation cannot be given. Sequenced sample: T cells isolated from PBMCs. This clonotype was sampled from a human donor in good health. At the DNA level, the sequence is TGCGCCAGCAGCTTGGGACACTCCTACGAGCAGTACTTC. Its coded protein is CASSLGHSYEQYF.